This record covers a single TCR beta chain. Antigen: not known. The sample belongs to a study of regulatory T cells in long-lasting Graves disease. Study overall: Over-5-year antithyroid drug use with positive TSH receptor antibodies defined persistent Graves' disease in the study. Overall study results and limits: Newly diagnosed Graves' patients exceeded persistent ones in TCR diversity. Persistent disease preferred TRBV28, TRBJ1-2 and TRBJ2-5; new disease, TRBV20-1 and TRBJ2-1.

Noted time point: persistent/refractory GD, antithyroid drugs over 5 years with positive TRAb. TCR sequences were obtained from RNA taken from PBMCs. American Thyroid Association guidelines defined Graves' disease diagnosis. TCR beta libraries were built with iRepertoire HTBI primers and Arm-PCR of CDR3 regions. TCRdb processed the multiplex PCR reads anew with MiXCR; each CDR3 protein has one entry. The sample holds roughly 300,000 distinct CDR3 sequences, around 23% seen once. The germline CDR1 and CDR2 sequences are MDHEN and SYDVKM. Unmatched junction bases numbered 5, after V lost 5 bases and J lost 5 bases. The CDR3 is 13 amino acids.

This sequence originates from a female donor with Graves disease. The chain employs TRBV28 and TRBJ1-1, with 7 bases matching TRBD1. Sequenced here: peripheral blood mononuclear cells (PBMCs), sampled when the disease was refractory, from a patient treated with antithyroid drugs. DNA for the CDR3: TGTGCCAGCAGTCACAGGGGACGAACTGAAGCTTTCTTT. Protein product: CASSHRGRTEAFF. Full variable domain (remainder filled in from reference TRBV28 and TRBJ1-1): DVKVTQSSRYLVKRTGEKVFLECVQDMDHENMFWYRQDPGLGLRLIYFSYDVKMKEKGDIPEGYSVSREKKERFSLILESASTNQTSMYLCASSHRGRTEAFFGQGTRLTVV.